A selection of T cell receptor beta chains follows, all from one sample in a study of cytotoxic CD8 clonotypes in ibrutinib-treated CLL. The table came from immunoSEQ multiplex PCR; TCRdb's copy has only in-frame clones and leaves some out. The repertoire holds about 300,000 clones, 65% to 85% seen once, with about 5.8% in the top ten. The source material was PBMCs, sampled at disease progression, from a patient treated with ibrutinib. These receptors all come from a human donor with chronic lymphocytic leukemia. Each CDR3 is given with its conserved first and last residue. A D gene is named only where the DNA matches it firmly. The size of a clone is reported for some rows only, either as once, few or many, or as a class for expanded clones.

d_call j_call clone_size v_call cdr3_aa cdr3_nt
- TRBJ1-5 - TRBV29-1 CSRSFGTPKHF TGCAGCAGATCCTTTGGGACTCCCAAACATTTT
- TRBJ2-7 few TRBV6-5 CASSYSDGYEQYF TGTGCCAGCAGTTACTCCGACGGCTACGAGCAGTACTTC
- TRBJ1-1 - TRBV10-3 CATGGAATEAFF TGTGCCACCGGAGGGGCTGCCACTGAAGCTTTCTTT
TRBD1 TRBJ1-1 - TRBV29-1 CSVRTGGTEAFF TGCAGCGTTCGGACAGGGGGGACTGAAGCTTTCTTT
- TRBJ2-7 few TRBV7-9 CASSRAYEQYF TGTGCCAGCAGCCGAGCCTACGAGCAGTACTTC
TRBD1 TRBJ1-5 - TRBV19 CASSRDRGRMAQHF TGTGCCAGTAGCCGGGACAGGGGCCGTATGGCCCAGCATTTT
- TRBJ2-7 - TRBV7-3 CASSLGLAHEQYF TGTGCCAGCAGCTTAGGCCTAGCTCACGAGCAGTACTTC
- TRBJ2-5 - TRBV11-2 CASRGGETQYF TGTGCCTCTAGGGGGGGGGAGACCCAGTACTTC
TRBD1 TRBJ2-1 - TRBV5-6 CASSPGQLFTYNEQFF TGTGCCAGCAGCCCGGGACAGCTATTTACTTACAATGAGCAGTTCTTC
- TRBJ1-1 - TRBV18 CASSPWSVNTEAFF TGTGCCAGCTCACCCTGGTCCGTGAACACTGAAGCTTTCTTT
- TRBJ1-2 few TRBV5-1 CASSLQGLGSVGYGYTF TGCGCCAGCAGCTTGCAAGGGCTCGGCTCGGTGGGCTATGGCTACACCTTC
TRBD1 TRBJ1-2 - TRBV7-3 CASSLDRGQGYTF TGTGCCAGCAGCTTGGACAGGGGGCAAGGCTACACCTTC
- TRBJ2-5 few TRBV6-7 CASSYPSLCETQYF TGTGCCAGCAGTTACCCCTCTTTATGCGAGACCCAGTACTTC
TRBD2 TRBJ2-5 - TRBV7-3 CASSTSGRRETQYF TGTGCCAGCAGCACCAGCGGGAGGAGAGAGACCCAGTACTTC